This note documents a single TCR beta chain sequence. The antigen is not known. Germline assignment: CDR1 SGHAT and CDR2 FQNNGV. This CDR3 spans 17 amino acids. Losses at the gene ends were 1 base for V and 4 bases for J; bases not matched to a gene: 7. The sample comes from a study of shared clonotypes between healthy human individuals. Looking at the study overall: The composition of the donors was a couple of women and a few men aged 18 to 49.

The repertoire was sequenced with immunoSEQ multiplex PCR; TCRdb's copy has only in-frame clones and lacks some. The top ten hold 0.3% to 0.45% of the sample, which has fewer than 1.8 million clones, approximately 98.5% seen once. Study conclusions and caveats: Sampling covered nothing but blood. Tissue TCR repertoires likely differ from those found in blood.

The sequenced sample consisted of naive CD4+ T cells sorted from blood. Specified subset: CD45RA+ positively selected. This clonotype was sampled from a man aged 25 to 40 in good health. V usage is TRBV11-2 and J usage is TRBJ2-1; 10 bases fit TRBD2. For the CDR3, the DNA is TGTGCCAGCAGCTTAGGGGCCCTAGCGGGAGCTTACAATGAGCAGTTCTTC. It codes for CASSLGALAGAYNEQFF.